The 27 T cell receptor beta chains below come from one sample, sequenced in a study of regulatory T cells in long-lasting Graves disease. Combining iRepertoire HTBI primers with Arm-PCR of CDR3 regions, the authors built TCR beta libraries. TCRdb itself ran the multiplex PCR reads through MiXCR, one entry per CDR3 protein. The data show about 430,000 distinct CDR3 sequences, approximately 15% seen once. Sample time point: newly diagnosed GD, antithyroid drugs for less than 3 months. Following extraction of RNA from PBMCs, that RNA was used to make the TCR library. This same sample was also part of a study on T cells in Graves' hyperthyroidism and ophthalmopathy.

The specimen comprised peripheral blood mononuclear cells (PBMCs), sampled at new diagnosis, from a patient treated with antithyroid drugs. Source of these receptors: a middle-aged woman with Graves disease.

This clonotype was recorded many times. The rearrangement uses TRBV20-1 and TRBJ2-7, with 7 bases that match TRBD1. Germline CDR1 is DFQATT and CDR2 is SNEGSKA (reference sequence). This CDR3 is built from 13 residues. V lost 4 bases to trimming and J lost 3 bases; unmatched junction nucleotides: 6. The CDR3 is CSAKQGLIYEQYF. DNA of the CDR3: TGCAGTGCTAAACAGGGGCTCATCTACGAGCAGTACTTC.

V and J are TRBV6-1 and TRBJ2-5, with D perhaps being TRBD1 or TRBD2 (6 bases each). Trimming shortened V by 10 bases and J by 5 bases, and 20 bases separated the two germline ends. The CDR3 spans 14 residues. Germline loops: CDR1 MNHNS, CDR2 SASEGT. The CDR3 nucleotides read TGTGCCACCCCTTCCCGAGGGGGGATGGAGACCCAGTACTTC. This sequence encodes CATPSRGGMETQYF.

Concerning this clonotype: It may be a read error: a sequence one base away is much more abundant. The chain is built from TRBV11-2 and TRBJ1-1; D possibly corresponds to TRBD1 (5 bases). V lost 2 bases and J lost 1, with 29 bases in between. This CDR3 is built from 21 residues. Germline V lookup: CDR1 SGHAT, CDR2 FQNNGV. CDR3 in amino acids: CASSLQMGSGRATPRNTEAFF. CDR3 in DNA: TGTGCCAGCAGCTTACAGATGGGATCGGGCAGGGCCACTCCTAGGAACACTGAAGCTTTCTTT.

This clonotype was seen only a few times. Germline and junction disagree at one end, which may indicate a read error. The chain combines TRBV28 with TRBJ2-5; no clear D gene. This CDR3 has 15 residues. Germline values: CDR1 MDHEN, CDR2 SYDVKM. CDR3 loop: CASSLVAELLKTQCF. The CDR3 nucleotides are TGTGCCAGCAGTTTAGTCGCCGAGTTGCTAAAGACCCAGTGCTTC.

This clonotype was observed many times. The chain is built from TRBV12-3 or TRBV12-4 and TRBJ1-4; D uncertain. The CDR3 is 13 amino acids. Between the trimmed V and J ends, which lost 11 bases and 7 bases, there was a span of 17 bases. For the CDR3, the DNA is TGTGCCTCTAGGGCGGGGTGGAGTGAAAAACTGTTTTTT. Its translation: CASRAGWSEKLFF.

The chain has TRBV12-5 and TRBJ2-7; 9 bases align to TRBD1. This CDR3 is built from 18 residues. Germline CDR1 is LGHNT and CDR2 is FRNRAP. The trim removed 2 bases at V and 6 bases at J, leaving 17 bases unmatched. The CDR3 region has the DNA TGTGCTAGTGGTTTGCTCCCACCGGGACAGGGCCACCTTACCGAGCAGTACGTC. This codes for CASGLLPPGQGHLTEQYV.

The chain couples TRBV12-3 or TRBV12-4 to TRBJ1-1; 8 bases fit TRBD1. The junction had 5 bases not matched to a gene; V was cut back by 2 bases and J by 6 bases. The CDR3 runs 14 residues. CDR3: CASSLQGAGAEAFF. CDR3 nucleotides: TGTGCCAGCAGTTTACAGGGGGCCGGCGCTGAAGCTTTCTTT.

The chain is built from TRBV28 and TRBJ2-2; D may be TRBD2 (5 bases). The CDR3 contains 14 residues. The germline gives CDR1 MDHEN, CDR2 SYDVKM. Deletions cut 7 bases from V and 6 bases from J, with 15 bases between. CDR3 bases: TGTGCCAGCAAGATGGACCCGGAGGCCGGGGAGCTGTTTTTT. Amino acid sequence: CASKMDPEAGELFF.

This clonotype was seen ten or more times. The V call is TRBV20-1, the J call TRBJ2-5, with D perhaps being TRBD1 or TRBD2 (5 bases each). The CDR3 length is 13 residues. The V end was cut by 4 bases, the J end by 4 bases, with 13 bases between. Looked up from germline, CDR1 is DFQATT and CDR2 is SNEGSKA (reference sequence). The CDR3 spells CSANPGTSETQYF. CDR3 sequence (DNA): TGCAGTGCTAACCCGGGGACCTCAGAGACCCAGTACTTC.

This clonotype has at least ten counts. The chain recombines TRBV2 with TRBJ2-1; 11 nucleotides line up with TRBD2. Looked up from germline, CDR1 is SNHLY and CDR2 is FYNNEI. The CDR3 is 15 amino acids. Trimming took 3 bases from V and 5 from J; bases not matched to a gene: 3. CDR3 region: CASSEGLAANNEQFF. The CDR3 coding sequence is TGTGCCAGCAGTGAGGGACTAGCGGCTAACAATGAGCAGTTCTTC.

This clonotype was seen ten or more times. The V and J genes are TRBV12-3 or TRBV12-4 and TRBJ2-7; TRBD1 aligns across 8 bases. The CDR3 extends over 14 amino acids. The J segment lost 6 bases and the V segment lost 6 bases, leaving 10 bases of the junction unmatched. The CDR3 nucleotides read TGTGCCAGCAGGAAGACAGGGGTTAACGTCGAGCAGTACTTC. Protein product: CASRKTGVNVEQYF.

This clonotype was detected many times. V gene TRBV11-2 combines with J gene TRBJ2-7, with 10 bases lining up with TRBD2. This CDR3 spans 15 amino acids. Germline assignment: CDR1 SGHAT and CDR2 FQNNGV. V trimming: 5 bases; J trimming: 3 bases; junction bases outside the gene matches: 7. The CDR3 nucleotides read TGTGCCAGCAGCCCGGGTAGCGGGGGGTTCTACGAGCAGTACTTC. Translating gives CASSPGSGGFYEQYF.

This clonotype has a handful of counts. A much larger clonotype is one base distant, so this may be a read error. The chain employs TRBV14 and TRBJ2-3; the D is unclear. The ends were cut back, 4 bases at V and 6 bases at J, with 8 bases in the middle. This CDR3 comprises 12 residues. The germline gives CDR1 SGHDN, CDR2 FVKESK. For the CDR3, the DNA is TGTGCCAGCAGCCCAAGCATGGATACGCAGTATTTT. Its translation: CASSPSMDTQYF.

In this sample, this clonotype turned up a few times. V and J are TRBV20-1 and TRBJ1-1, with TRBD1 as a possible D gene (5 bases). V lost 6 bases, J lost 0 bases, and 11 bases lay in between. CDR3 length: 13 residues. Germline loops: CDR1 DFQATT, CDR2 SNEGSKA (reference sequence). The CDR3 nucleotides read TGCAGTGCAACAGGACACTTGAACACTGAAGCTTTCTTT. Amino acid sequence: CSATGHLNTEAFF.

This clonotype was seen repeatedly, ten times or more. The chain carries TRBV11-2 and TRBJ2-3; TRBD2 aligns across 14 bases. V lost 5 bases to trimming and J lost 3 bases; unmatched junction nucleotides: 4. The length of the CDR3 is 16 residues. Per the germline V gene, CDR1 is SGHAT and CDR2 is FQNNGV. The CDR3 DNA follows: TGTGCCAGCAGCGGGGGACTAGCGGGAGTTACAGATACGCAGTATTTT. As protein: CASSGGLAGVTDTQYF.

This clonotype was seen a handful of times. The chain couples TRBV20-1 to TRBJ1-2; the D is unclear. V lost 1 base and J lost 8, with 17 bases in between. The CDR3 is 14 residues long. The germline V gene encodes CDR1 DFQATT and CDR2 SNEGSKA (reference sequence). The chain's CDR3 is CSARVGAAAGGYTF. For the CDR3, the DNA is TGCAGTGCTAGAGTAGGCGCAGCGGCGGGAGGCTACACCTTC.

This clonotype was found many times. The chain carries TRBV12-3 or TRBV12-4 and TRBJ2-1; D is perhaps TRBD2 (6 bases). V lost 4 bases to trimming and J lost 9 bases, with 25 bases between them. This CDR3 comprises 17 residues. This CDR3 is CASSSPLGGVRLGEQFF. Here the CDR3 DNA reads TGTGCCAGCAGTTCCCCGTTGGGGGGAGTTAGGCTTGGTGAGCAGTTCTTC.

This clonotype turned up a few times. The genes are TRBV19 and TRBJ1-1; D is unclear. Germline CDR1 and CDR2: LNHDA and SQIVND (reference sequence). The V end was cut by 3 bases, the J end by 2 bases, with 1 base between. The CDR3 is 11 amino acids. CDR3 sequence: CASSINTEAFF. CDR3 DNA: TGTGCCAGTAGTATTAACACTGAAGCTTTCTTT.

The CDR3 sequence: CASSFSRSYEQYF. The CDR3 DNA follows: TGTGCCAGCAGTTTCTCCAGGTCCTACGAGCAGTACTTC. The V call is TRBV28, the J call TRBJ2-7; D is unresolved. Trimming removed 3 bases from V and 1 base from J, with 7 bases in between. Germline assignment: CDR1 MDHEN and CDR2 SYDVKM. This CDR3 is built from 13 residues.

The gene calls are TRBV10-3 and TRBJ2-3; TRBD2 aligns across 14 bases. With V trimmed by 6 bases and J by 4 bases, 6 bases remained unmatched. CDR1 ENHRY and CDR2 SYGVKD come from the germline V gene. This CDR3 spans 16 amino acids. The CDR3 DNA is TGTGCCATCAGAGATGGGACTAGCGGGAGTGCAGATACGCAGTATTTT. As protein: CAIRDGTSGSADTQYF.

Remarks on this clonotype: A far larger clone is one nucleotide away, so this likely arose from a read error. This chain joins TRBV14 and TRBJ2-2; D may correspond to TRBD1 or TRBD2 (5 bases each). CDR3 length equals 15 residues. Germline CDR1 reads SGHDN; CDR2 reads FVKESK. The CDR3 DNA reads TGTGCCAGCAGCCAGGGACGGGCGAACACCCGGGAGCTGTTTTTT. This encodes CASSQGRANTRELFF.

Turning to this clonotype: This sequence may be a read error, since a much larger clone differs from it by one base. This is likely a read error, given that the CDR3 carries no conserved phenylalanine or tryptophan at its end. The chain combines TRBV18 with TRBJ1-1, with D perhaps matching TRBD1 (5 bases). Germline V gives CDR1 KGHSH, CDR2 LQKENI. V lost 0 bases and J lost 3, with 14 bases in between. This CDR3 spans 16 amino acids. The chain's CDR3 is CASSPPIRQRHTEAFL. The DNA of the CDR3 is TGTGCCAGCTCACCACCGATCCGACAGAGACACACTGAAGCTTTCCTT.

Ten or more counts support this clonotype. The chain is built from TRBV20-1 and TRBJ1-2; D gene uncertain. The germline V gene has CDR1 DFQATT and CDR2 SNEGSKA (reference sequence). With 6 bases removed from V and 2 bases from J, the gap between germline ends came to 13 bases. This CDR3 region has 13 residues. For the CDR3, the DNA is TGCAGTGCATATACACCCGCAAACTATGGCTACACCTTC. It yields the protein CSAYTPANYGYTF.

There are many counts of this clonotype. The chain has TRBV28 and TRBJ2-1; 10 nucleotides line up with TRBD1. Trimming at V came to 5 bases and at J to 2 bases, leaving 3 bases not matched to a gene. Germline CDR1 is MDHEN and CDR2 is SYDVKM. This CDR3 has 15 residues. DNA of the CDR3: TGTGCCAGCAGTCCCGGGACAGGGGCCTACAATGAGCAGTTCTTC. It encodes CASSPGTGAYNEQFF.

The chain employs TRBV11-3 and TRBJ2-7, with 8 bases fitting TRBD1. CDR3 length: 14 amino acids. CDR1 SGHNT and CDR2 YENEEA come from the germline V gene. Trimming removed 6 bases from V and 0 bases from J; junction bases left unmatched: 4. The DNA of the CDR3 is TGTGCCAGCAGATCCACAGGGGGCTCCTACGAGCAGTACTTC. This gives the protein CASRSTGGSYEQYF.

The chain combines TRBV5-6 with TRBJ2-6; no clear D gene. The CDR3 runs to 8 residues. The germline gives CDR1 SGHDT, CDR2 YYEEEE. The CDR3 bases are TGTTACGCCAACGTCCTGACTTTC. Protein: CYANVLTF.

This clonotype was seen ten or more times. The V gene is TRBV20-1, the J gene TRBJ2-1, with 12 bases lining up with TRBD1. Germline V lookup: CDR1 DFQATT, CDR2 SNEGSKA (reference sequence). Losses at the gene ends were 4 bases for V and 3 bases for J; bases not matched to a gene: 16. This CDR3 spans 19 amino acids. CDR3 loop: CSATPGQGAGGLDYNEQFF. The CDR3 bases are TGCAGTGCTACACCGGGACAGGGGGCGGGTGGGCTAGACTACAATGAGCAGTTCTTC.